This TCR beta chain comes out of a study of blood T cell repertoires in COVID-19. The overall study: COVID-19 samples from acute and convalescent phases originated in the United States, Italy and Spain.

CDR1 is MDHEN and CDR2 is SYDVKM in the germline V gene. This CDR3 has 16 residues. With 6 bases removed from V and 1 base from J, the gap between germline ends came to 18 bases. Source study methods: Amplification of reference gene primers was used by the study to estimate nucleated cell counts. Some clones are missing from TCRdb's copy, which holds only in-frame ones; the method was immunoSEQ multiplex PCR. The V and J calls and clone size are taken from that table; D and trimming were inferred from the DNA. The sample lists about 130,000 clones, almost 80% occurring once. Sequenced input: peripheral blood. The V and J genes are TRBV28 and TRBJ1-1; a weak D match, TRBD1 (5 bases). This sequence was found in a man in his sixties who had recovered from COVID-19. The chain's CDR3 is CASSPTRVQGNTEAFF. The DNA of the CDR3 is TGTGCCAGCAGCCCTACCCGTGTTCAGGGGAACACTGAAGCTTTCTTT. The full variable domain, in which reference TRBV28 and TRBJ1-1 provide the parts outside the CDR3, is DVKVTQSSRYLVKRTGEKVFLECVQDMDHENMFWYRQDPGLGLRLIYFSYDVKMKEKGDIPEGYSVSREKKERFSLILESASTNQTSMYLCASSPTRVQGNTEAFFGQGTRLTVV.